This T cell receptor beta chain was recorded in a study of blood T cell repertoires in COVID-19. Overall study context: Specimens from acute and convalescent COVID-19 originated in the United States, Italy and Spain. T cells, B-cell-depleted T cells, or PBMCs supplied cDNA or gDNA.

Per germline, CDR1 SGHDT and CDR2 YYEEEE. With 0 bases removed from V and 3 bases from J, the gap between germline ends came to 18 bases. The CDR3 has 17 residues. Original data processing: Amplification with reference gene primers provided the estimates of nucleated cell counts. Libraries were prepared by immunoSEQ multiplex PCR; TCRdb keeps only in-frame clonotypes and omits some of them. The D gene and trimming were derived from the DNA, and the V and J assignments and clone size from that table. The repertoire includes under 200,000 clones, around 87% of them detected once, and about 2.6% sits in the top ten.

Sample: peripheral blood. The clonotype was recovered from a woman over 75 with COVID-19, enrolled during active disease. The J gene is TRBJ1-1, the V gene TRBV5-6, with TRBD1 as a possible D gene (5 bases). The DNA of the CDR3 is TGTGCCAGCAGCTTGGCCGGATTTGGGGGAGGGTACACTGAAGCTTTCTTT. It specifies CASSLAGFGGGYTEAFF.